One TCR beta chain is described in this entry. Its target is unknown. This sample stems from a study of shared clonotypes between healthy human individuals. General study findings and limits: Sample collection involved blood only; tissue repertoires are likely different.

Trimming shortened V by 5 bases and J by 1 base, and 6 bases separated the two germline ends. Germline V gene data show CDR1 as SNHLY and CDR2 as FYNNEI. This CDR3 contains 13 residues. Assay used: immunoSEQ multiplex PCR; TCRdb lists only in-frame clones, some missing. The data contain 2,500,000 or so clones, 80% to 95% of them singletons. The sequence derives from a young man in good health. Some clones in this sample may be carry-over from other donors' samples. V and J are TRBV2 and TRBJ1-5; D ambiguous. The sequenced sample consisted of naive CD4+ T cells from PBMCs. Subset in this sample: CD45RA+ positively selected. The CDR3 spells CASSSRSNQPQHF. The CDR3 DNA reads as TGTGCCAGCAGTTCAAGAAGCAATCAGCCCCAGCATTTT.